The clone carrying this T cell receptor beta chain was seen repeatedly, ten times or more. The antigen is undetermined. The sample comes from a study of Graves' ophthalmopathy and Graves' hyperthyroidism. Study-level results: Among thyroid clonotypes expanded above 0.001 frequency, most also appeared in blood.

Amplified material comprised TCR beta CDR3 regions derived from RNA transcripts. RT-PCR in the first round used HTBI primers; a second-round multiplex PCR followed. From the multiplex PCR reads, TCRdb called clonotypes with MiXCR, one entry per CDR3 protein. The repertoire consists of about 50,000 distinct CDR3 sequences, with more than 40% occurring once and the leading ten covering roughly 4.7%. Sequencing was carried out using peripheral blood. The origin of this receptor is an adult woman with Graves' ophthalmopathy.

The CDR3 DNA reads TGTGCCAGCAGTGACTCAGAGGAGAGCTCCTACAATGAGCAGTTCTTC. Its translation is CASSDSEESSYNEQFF. This chain joins TRBV6-4 and TRBJ2-1; D uncertain. Trimming took 0 bases from V and 0 from J, leaving 9 bases between them. This CDR3 is 16 amino acids long. Germline CDR1 reads MRHNA; CDR2 reads SNTAGT.